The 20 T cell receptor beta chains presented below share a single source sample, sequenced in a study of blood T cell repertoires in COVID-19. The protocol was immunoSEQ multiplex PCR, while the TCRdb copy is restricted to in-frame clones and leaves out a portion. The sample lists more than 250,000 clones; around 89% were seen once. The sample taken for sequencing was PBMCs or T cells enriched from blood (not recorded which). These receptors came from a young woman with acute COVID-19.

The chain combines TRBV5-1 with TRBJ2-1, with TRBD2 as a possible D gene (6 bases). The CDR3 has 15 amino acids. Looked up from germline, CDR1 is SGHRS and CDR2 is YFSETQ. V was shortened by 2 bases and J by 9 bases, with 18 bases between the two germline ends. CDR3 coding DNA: TGCGCCAGCAGCTTATGGACTACACCTGAGACTGAGCAGTTCTTC. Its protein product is CASSLWTTPETEQFF.

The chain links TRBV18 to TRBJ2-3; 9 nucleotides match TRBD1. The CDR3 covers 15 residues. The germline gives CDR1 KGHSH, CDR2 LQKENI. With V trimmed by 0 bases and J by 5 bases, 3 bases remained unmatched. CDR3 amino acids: CASSPPTGGGDTQYF. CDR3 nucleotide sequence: TGTGCCAGCTCACCACCGACAGGGGGAGGAGATACGCAGTATTTT. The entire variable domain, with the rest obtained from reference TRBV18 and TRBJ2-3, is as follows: NAGVMQNPRHLVRRRGQEARLRCSPMKGHSHVYWYRQLPEEGLKFMVYLQKENIIDESGMPKERFSAEFPKEGPSILRIQQVVRGDSAAYFCASSPPTGGGDTQYFGPGTRLTVL.

The CDR3 sequence: CATSPRGGRSYEQYF. CDR3 sequence (DNA): TGTGCCACCAGCCCCCGGGGCGGGAGGAGCTACGAGCAGTACTTC. The chain carries TRBV15 and TRBJ2-7, with TRBD2 matching 8 bases. Trimming removed 5 bases from V and 3 bases from J; junction bases left unmatched: 9. Germline lookup yields CDR1 LNHNV and CDR2 YYDKDF (reference sequence). This CDR3 contains 15 residues. Drawing the rest from reference TRBV15 and TRBJ2-7, the complete variable domain is DAMVIQNPRYQVTQFGKPVTLSCSQTLNHNVMYWYQQKSSQAPKLLFHYYDKDFNNEADTPDNFQSRRPNTSFCFLDIRSPGLGDTAMYLCATSPRGGRSYEQYFGPGTRLTVT.

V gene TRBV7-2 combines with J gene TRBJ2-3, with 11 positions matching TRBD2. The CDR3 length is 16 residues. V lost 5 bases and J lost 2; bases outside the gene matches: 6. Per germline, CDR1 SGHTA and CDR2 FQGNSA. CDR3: CASSKGLAVATDTQYF. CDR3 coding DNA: TGTGCCAGCAGCAAGGGACTAGCGGTTGCCACAGATACGCAGTATTTT.

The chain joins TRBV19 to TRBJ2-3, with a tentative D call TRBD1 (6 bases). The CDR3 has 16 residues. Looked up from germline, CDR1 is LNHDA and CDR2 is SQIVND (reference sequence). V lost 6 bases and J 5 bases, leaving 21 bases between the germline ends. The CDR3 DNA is TGTGCCAGTAGCGATACAGCGAGGCCCAGGGGAGATACGCAGTATTTT. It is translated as CASSDTARPRGDTQYF.

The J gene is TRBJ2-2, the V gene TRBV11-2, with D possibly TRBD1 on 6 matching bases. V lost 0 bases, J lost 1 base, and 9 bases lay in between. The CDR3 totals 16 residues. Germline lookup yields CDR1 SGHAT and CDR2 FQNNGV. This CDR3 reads CASSLEGQLNTGELFF. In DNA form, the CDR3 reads TGTGCCAGCAGCTTAGAAGGACAGTTGAACACCGGGGAGCTGTTTTTT.

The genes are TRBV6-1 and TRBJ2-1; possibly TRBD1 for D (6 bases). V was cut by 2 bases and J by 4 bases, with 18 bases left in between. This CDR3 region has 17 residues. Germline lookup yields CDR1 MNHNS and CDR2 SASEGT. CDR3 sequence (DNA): TGTGCCAGCAGTGAACAAGCCAGGGGACCCCCTTACAATGAGCAGTTCTTC. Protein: CASSEQARGPPYNEQFF.

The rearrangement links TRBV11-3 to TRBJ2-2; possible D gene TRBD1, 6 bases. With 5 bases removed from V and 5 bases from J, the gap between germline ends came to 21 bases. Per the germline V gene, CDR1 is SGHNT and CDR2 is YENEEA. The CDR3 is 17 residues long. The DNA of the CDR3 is TGTGCCAGCAGCCTACTCTATCCCAGGGGATATACCGGGGAGCTGTTTTTT. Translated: CASSLLYPRGYTGELFF.

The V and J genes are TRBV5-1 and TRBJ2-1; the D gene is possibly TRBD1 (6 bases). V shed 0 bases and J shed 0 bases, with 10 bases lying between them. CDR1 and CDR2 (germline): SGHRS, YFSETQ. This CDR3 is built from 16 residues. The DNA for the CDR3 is TGCGCCAGCAGCTTGGAGGGGACAACCTCCTACAATGAGCAGTTCTTC. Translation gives CASSLEGTTSYNEQFF. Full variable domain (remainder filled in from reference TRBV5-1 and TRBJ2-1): KAGVTQTPRYLIKTRGQQVTLSCSPISGHRSVSWYQQTPGQGLQFLFEYFSETQRNKGNFPGRFSGRQFSNSRSEMNVSTLELGDSALYLCASSLEGTTSYNEQFFGPGTRLTVL.

CDR3: CASATQGQGTYEQYF. DNA of the CDR3: TGTGCCAGCGCTACCCAAGGACAGGGGACCTACGAGCAGTACTTC. This sequence joins TRBV25-1 and TRBJ2-7, with 9 positions matching TRBD1. V gave up 8 bases and J gave up 2 bases; unmatched junction bases: 10. Germline-derived CDR1 and CDR2 are MGHDK and SYGVNS. The CDR3 consists of 15 residues.

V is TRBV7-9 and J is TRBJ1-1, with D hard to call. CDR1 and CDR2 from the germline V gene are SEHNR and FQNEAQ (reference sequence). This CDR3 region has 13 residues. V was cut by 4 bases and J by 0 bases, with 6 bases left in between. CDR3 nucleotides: TGTGCCAGCAGCTCAACACTGAACACTGAAGCTTTCTTT. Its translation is CASSSTLNTEAFF.

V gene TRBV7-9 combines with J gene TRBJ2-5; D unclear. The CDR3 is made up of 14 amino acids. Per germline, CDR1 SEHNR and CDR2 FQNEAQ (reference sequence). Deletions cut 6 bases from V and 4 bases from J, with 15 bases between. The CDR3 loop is CASRDKATGETQYF. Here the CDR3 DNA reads TGTGCCAGCAGGGATAAGGCGACGGGAGAGACCCAGTACTTC.

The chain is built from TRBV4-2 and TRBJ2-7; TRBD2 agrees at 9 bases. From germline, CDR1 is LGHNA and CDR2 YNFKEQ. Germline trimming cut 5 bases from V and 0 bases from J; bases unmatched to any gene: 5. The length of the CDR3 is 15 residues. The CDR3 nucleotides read TGTGCCAGCAGCGACAGCGGGGGGAGCTCCTACGAGCAGTACTTC. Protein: CASSDSGGSSYEQYF.

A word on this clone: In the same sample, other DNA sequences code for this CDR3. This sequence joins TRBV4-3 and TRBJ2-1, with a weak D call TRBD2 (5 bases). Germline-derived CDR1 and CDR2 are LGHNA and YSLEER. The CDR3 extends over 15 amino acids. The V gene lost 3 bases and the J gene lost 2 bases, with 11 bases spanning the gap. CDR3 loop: CASSHGTGTYNEQFF. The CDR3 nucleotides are TGCGCCAGCAGCCATGGTACGGGAACCTACAATGAGCAGTTCTTC.

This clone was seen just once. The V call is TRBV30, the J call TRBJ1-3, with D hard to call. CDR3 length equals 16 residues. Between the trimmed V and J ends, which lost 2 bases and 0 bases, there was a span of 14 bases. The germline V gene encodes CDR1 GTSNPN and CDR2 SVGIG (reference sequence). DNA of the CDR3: TGTGCCTGGAGTTTTAAGAGGGCCTTCTCTGGAAACACCATATATTTT. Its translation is CAWSFKRAFSGNTIYF. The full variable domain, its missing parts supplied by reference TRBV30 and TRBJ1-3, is SQTIHQWPATLVQPVGSPLSLECTVEGTSNPNLYWYRQAAGRGLQLLFYSVGIGQISSEVPQNLSASRPQDRQFILSSKKLLLSDSGFYLCAWSFKRAFSGNTIYFGEGSWLTVV.

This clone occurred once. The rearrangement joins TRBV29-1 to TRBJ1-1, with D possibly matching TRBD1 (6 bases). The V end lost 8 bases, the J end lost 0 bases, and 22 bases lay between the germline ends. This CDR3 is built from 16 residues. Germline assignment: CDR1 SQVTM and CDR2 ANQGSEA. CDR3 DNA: TGCAGCACTGTAAACGGGACATTTCGACTGAACACTGAAGCTTTCTTT. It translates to CSTVNGTFRLNTEAFF.

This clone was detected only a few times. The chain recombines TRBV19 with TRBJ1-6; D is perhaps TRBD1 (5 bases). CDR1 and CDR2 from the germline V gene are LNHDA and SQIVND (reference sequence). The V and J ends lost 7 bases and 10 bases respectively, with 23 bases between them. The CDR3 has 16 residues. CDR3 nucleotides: TGTGCCAGTACTTTCGCGACCACAGGATCGGACTCACCCCTCCACTTT. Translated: CASTFATTGSDSPLHF.

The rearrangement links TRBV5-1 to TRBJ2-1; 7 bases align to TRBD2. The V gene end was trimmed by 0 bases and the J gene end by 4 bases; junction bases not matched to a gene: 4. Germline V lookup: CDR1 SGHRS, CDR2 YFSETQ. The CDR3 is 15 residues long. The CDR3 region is CASSLGARGYNEQFF. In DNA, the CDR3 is TGCGCCAGCAGCTTGGGGGCGCGGGGGTACAATGAGCAGTTCTTC.

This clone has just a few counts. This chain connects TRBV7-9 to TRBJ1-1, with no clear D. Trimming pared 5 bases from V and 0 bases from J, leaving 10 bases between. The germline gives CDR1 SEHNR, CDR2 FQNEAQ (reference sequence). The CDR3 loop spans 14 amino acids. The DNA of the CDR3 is TGTGCCAGCAGCCTCCGCCCAGTGAACACTGAAGCTTTCTTT. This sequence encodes CASSLRPVNTEAFF.

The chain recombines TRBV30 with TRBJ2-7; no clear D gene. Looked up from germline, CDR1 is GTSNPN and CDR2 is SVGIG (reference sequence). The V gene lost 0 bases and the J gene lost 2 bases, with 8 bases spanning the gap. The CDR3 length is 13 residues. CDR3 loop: CAWSVVRTYEQYF. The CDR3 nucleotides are TGTGCCTGGAGTGTGGTCAGAACCTACGAGCAGTACTTC.